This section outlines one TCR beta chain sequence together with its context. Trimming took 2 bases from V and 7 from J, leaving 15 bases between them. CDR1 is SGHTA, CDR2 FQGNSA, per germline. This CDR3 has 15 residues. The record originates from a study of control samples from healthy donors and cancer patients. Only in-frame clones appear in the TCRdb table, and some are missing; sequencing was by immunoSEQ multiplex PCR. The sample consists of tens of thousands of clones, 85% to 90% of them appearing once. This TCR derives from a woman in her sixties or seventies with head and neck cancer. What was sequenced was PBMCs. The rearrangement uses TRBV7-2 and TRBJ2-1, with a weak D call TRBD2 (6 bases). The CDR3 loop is CASSLISGVRNEQFF. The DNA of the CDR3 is TGTGCCAGCAGCTTAATTTCGGGGGTAAGAAATGAGCAGTTCTTC.